This record concerns one TCR beta chain sequence. The data were taken from a study of blood T cell repertoires in COVID-19. Study details: Italy, Spain and the United States were the sources of the convalescent and acute COVID-19 samples.

Original data processing: Nucleated cell counts were estimated from reference gene primer amplification. Measured with immunoSEQ multiplex PCR; TCRdb has only the in-frame clones, and not every one. V and J calls plus clone size are reproduced from that table; the DNA served to infer D and trimming. Here the sample spans about 150,000 clones, around 87% being singletons. The receptor was derived from a man aged 45-60 years with active COVID-19. Sequenced sample: peripheral blood.

The DNA for the CDR3 is TGTGCCAGCATAGCGACAGGGTTTAATGAAAAACTGTTTTTT. It yields the protein CASIATGFNEKLFF. This chain uses TRBV28 with TRBJ1-4, with TRBD1 identical over 7 bases. The CDR3 is made up of 14 amino acids. J was trimmed by 4 bases and V by 7 bases; bases with no gene match: 6. Germline values: CDR1 MDHEN, CDR2 SYDVKM.